The clone carrying this TCR beta chain was seen only a few times. As yet, its antigen is unknown. The record originates from a study of sequential checkpoint blockade in melanoma. Study as a whole: Randomization was 1:1 between first-line nivolumab→ipilimumab and ipilimumab→nivolumab. About 89 pretreatment tumor DNA samples were TCRβ immunosequenced. General study points: PD-L1 staining and CD8+ counts, not mutational load, tracked tumor T-cell clonality.

This CDR3 contains 17 residues. The germline CDR1 and CDR2 sequences are LGHNT and FRNRAP. TCRdb's table, derived via immunoSEQ multiplex PCR, lists solely in-frame clones and lacks some. The sample comprises roughly 9,100 clones, roughly 25% of which are singletons, and about 10% rests with the top ten. The treatment here: randomized to nivolumab then ipilimumab (arm A) or the reverse (arm B). Here the sequenced sample was tumor tissue (inferred from file names), taken from a patient given nivolumab and ipilimumab in sequence. The V call is TRBV12-5, the J call TRBJ2-2, with D perhaps matching TRBD1 (6 bases). The clonotype was recovered from a human donor with melanoma. The DNA for the CDR3 is TGTGCCAGCACAACAAACCGGGACACAGACCACACCGGGGAGCTGTTTTTT. Its protein is CASTTNRDTDHTGELFF.